Listed here are 9 T cell receptor beta chains from one sample, sequenced in a study of blood T cells in healthy people across ages. The use of a sample-barcoded 5' primer and a J-beta primer mix characterized a second PCR of roughly 6 to 11 cycles. TCRdb re-called the 5' RACE reads with MiXCR, one entry per CDR3 protein. Here the sample spans about 720,000 distinct CDR3 sequences, roughly 25% being singletons. These data were also filed under a second study, of T cells of mothers and their children.

Sequenced input: blood. All receptors derive from a boy younger than 18 in good health.

This clonotype was seen many times. This chain links TRBV19 with TRBJ2-1; TRBD2 agrees at 8 bases. CDR1 is LNHDA and CDR2 is SQIVND in the germline V gene (reference sequence). The CDR3 has 13 amino acids. The V segment lost 6 bases and the J segment 2 bases; nucleotides outside the gene matches: 0. As DNA, the CDR3 is TGTGCCAGTAGCGGGAGGGCCTACAATGAGCAGTTCTTC. Translated, it gives CASSGRAYNEQFF.

This clonotype was seen a few times. The chain couples TRBV21-1 to TRBJ2-5; the D call in the table, TRBD2, was not verified against the DNA. TRBV21-1 is a pseudogene segment. The CDR3 extends over 16 amino acids. DNA of the CDR3: TGTGCCAGCATCGGACTAAGGGCGGGGATCCTGGAGACCCAGTACTTC. It yields the protein CASIGLRAGILETQYF.

This clonotype was found many times. This chain uses TRBV7-9 with TRBJ2-5; perhaps D is TRBD1 or TRBD2 (5 bases each). The CDR3 consists of 16 residues. Germline CDR1 and CDR2: SEHNR and FQNEAQ (reference sequence). V lost 5 bases and J 4 bases, leaving 20 bases between the germline ends. In DNA form, the CDR3 reads TGTGCCAGCAGCCCCTTTCGGAGGCCAGGGTTAGAGACCCAGTACTTC. Its protein is CASSPFRRPGLETQYF.

The chain has TRBV7-8 and TRBJ2-2; D may be TRBD1 (6 bases). CDR1 is SGHVS and CDR2 is FQNEAQ in the germline V gene. Trimming shortened V by 1 base and J by 3 bases, and 9 bases separated the two germline ends. The CDR3 has 15 amino acids. CDR3 sequence: CASSLGTDYTGELFF. In DNA form, the CDR3 reads TGTGCCAGCAGCTTAGGGACAGATTACACCGGGGAGCTGTTTTTT.

This clonotype has only a few counts. The rearrangement links TRBV28 to TRBJ2-3; D remains ambiguous. The V gene's germline CDR1 is MDHEN and CDR2 SYDVKM. The V end was cut by 4 bases, the J end by 7 bases, with 9 bases between. CDR3 size: 12 residues. The CDR3 loop is CASSYSENTQYF. CDR3 coding DNA: TGTGCCAGCAGTTACAGTGAAAATACGCAGTATTTT.

The chain recombines TRBV7-6 with TRBJ2-3, with 7 bases lining up with TRBD2. Germline CDR1 SGHVS, CDR2 FNYEAQ. V was pared by 4 bases and J by 2 bases, with 6 bases of the junction left unmatched. The CDR3 is 15 amino acids. Here the CDR3 reads CASSYSGWNTDTQYF. The CDR3 DNA reads as TGTGCCAGCAGCTATAGCGGGTGGAACACAGATACGCAGTATTTT.

The chain is built from TRBV6-6 and TRBJ1-2; no definite D call. The CDR3 contains 12 residues. Trimming shortened V by 6 bases and J by 6 bases, and 11 bases separated the two germline ends. Germline V gene data show CDR1 as MNHNY and CDR2 as SVGAGI (reference sequence). This chain's CDR3 is CASSPRGDGYTF. The CDR3 DNA follows: TGTGCCAGCAGCCCCCGGGGTGATGGCTACACCTTC.

This clonotype turned up a few times. The chain has TRBV7-2 and TRBJ2-6, with TRBD1 identical over 7 bases. Germline CDR1 and CDR2: SGHTA and FQGNSA. V dropped 5 bases and J dropped 4; count of bases not matched to a gene: 5. The CDR3 totals 15 residues. Here the CDR3 reads CASSPGGGGANVLTF. CDR3 nucleotides: TGTGCCAGCAGCCCAGGGGGTGGCGGGGCCAACGTCCTGACTTTC.

Turning to this clonotype: The junction departs from germline at one end; a sequencing error may be responsible. This chain joins TRBV15 and TRBJ1-2; D not resolved. Per germline, CDR1 LNHNV and CDR2 YYDKDF (reference sequence). The length of the CDR3 is 12 residues. The CDR3 DNA follows: TGTGCCACCGGCAGAGACAACTATGGCTACACCTTC. Its protein product is CATGRDNYGYTF.